This T cell receptor beta chain was documented in a study of beta chain features in type 1 diabetes. Study-level information: Age, gender and cell yields were alike across patients and healthy donors. Examination spanned around 110 million sorted cells from all samples. Points from the study as a whole: TCRB CDR3s were moderately but significantly shorter in Type 1 diabetes patients in all four CD4+ subsets. The naive, central memory and Treg TCRB repertoires showed an apparent similarity that was greater among patients than among healthy donors.

The CDR3 spans 14 residues. CDR1 is MNHNS, CDR2 SASEGT, per germline. The V end was cut by 0 bases, the J end by 2 bases, with 7 bases between. The authors reverse transcribed all of the isolated RNA, so sequencing captured expressed TCRB transcripts. Profiled with immunoSEQ multiplex PCR; TCRdb holds only in-frame clones, not every one. This table has fewer than 110,000 clones, under 30% appearing once. Sorted populations all had greater than 98% purity. In the case of this clone: No antigen is known for it.

This sequence joins TRBV6-1 and TRBJ1-2, with D possibly being TRBD1 (6 bases). The clonotype originates from a woman between 18 and 29 years old with type 1 diabetes. The sample comprised central memory CD4+ T cells from blood. CDR3 loop: CASSEATGNYGYTF. CDR3 DNA sequence: TGTGCCAGCAGTGAAGCAACAGGGAACTATGGCTACACCTTC.